This T cell receptor (beta chain) came from a study of cytomegalovirus exposure and HLA in healthy donors. Amplification used 60 Vbeta primers and 13 Jbeta primers. The assay was immunoSEQ multiplex PCR, and TCRdb's table has in-frame clones only and misses some. There are approximately 150,000 clones in the sample; over 70% occur only once, and about 7% lies in the top ten. The CDR3 runs to 16 residues. The V gene end was trimmed by 0 bases and the J gene end by 4 bases; junction bases not matched to a gene: 7. The germline V gene encodes CDR1 ENHRY and CDR2 SYGVKD. The specimen sequenced was PBMCs. The chain recombines TRBV10-3 with TRBJ1-2; the match to TRBD1 covers 8 bases. The TCR originated in a man under 40 in good health and CMV-seropositive. The CDR3, as DNA: TGTGCCATCAGTGAGTCAACAGGGGGGAGGGCCTATGGCTACACCTTC. It yields the protein CAISESTGGRAYGYTF.